The sample holds a few counts of the clone carrying this TCR beta chain. The antigen is unknown. Sequencing targeted expressed TCRB transcripts, as all isolated RNA had been reverse transcribed. Naive, central memory and regulatory T cell samples averaged about 3.57 million immunoSEQ reads each. TCRdb's table, derived via immunoSEQ multiplex PCR, lists solely in-frame clones and lacks some. The repertoire holds around 180,000 clones, with about 12% as singletons. This entry comes from a study of beta chain features in type 1 diabetes. Study outcomes and limitations: TCRB CDR3 length was moderately but significantly reduced in all four CD4+ subsets of Type 1 diabetes patients. It was among patients, rather than healthy donors, that naive, central memory and Treg TCRB repertoires appeared more similar.

The CDR3 is 17 residues long. In germline, CDR1 is LNHDA, CDR2 SQIVND (reference sequence). With 10 bases clipped from V and 7 bases from J, the junction kept 18 bases outside the gene matches. This sequence joins TRBV19 and TRBJ2-1; 11 bases align to TRBD2. What was sequenced was central memory CD4+ T cells from blood. This TCR came from a woman aged 18 to 35 in good health. The chain's CDR3 is CATAGLAGLRGGNEQFF. The CDR3 DNA is TGTGCCACTGCTGGACTAGCGGGCCTAAGGGGGGGTAATGAGCAGTTCTTC.